This entry concerns a single TCR beta chain. Antigen unknown. The sample originates from a study of shared clonotypes between healthy human individuals. Study-level points and caveats: Tissue TCR repertoires likely differ from these blood-only repertoires. Though the depth was large, rarefaction showed that sorted-subset sequencing was incomplete.

Germline V lookup: CDR1 LNHDA, CDR2 SQIVND (reference sequence). CDR3 length equals 15 residues. The germline V and J ends were trimmed by 8 bases and 4 bases, with 20 bases remaining between them. Assay used: immunoSEQ multiplex PCR; TCRdb lists only in-frame clones, some missing. Of about 2 million clones in the sample, roughly 94% were seen once. Positive CCR7 selection of CD45RO-negative cells yielded the naive CD8 cells, and terminally differentiated effector memory CD45RA+ cells were excluded. This sequence joins TRBV19 and TRBJ1-1; D perhaps matches TRBD1 (5 bases). The sample taken for sequencing was naive CD8+ T cells sorted from blood. The TCR originated in a man younger than 35 in good health. In DNA, the CDR3 is TGTGCCAGTGCCGGGGCGAGATTTCGGGGCACTGAAGCTTTCTTT. Translation gives CASAGARFRGTEAFF.